This record looks at one T cell receptor beta chain sequence and its context. Its specificity is not known. PCR employed 60 Vbeta and 13 Jbeta primers. The protocol was immunoSEQ multiplex PCR, while the TCRdb copy is restricted to in-frame clones and leaves out a portion. The sample lists over 150,000 clones, 75% to 80% occurring once. CDR1 is MNHEY and CDR2 is SVGAGI in the germline V gene. The junction had 2 bases not matched to a gene; V was cut back by 5 bases and J by 5 bases. This CDR3 region has 12 residues. This entry belongs to a study of cytomegalovirus exposure and HLA in healthy donors. Study-wide points: Per published reports, the classifier diagnosed cytomegalovirus status with high specificity and sensitivity.

V gene TRBV6-5 combines with J gene TRBJ2-7, with TRBD1 matching 8 bases. This clonotype originated in a woman aged 40 to 50 in good health and CMV-seropositive. The sequencing sample was made of PBMCs. The CDR3 DNA reads as TGTGCCAGCAGTGACAGGGGTGACGAGCAGTACTTC. Translation gives CASSDRGDEQYF.